In this sample, the clone carrying this T cell receptor beta chain turned up many times. Its target is not known. Every molecule of TCR cDNA had its own unique molecular identifier. MiXCR, run by TCRdb on the 5' RACE reads, gives a single entry per CDR3 protein. The table lists roughly 18,000 distinct CDR3 sequences, 7% to 8% of them singletons, with 20% to 25% in the top ten. The sample belongs to a study of spatial heterogeneity in lung cancer. As for time point: sample taken at primary tumor resection. General observations from the study: Counts that tracked tumor mutation counts were those of expanded intratumoral alpha and beta TCRs.

The germline V gene has CDR1 SGHNT and CDR2 YENEEA. The germline V and J ends were trimmed by 5 bases and 6 bases, with 13 bases remaining between them. CDR3 size: 14 residues. The source of this sequence is a female donor with early-stage non-small cell lung cancer. The chain employs TRBV11-3 and TRBJ2-2; D is perhaps TRBD1 (5 bases). This specimen consisted of lung tumor tissue, obtained at surgery. CDR3 DNA sequence: TGTGCCAGCAGCATAACAGGAGACGCCGGGGAGCTGTTTTTT. Translated: CASSITGDAGELFF.